Presented here are 7 T cell receptor beta chains from one specimen sequenced in a study of control samples from healthy donors and cancer patients (dated by TCRdb to 2020 to 2022). The method was the immunoSEQ multiplex PCR assay. TCRdb's version of the immuneACCESS table is confined to in-frame rearrangements and falls short of the full clone set. An unresolved V gene accounts for under half of the shortfall where checked; the remainder is of unknown origin. This sample gives around 130,000 clones in total; roughly 91% of them show up just once. The top ten constitute around 7.6% of the sample. The sample was PBMCs. The receptors were sampled from a man aged 50-59 years with head and neck cancer.

CDR3: CASSLGAFYNNEQFF. In DNA form, the CDR3 reads TGTGCCAGCAGCCTTGGGGCCTTTTATAACAATGAGCAGTTCTTC. This rearrangement joins TRBV5-8 to TRBJ2-1, with D possibly matching TRBD1 (5 bases). The ends were cut back, 4 bases at V and 5 bases at J, with 16 bases in the middle. Per the germline V gene, CDR1 is SGHTS and CDR2 is YDEGEE. CDR3 size: 15 residues.

The V call is TRBV6-5, the J call TRBJ1-5; 11 bases fit TRBD1. After removal of 10 bases from V and 0 bases from J, the junction contained 5 bases not matched to a gene. The CDR3 is 15 amino acids. CDR1 and CDR2 (germline): MNHEY, SVGAGI. The chain's CDR3 is CATEDRGLSNQPQHF. The CDR3, as DNA: TGTGCCACTGAGGACAGGGGGCTTAGCAATCAGCCCCAGCATTTT.

The CDR3 spells CASSRREGRYEQYF. CDR3 sequence (DNA): TGTGCCAGCAGCCGGCGGGAGGGCCGCTACGAGCAGTACTTC. The J gene is TRBJ2-7, the V gene TRBV14; 9 nucleotides match TRBD2. The germline CDR1 and CDR2 sequences are SGHDN and FVKESK. The junction had 4 bases not matched to a gene; V was cut back by 4 bases and J by 3 bases. The CDR3 is 14 amino acids. The full variable domain, completed using reference TRBV14 and TRBJ2-7, is EAGVTQFPSHSVIEKGQTVTLRCDPISGHDNLYWYRRVMGKEIKFLLHFVKESKQDESGMPNNRFLAERTGGTYSTLKVQPAELEDSGVYFCASSRREGRYEQYFGPGTRLTVT.

This chain's CDR3 is CASSIFGIDWRSGNTIYF. For the CDR3, the DNA is TGTGCCAGTAGTATCTTCGGGATCGACTGGCGCTCTGGAAACACCATATATTTT. The V gene is TRBV19, the J gene TRBJ1-3; unclear D gene. Trimming removed 3 bases at V and 0 bases at J, with 18 bases between. CDR3 length: 18 amino acids. Germline V gene sequence: CDR1 LNHDA, CDR2 SQIVND (reference sequence). The variable domain in full, completed from reference TRBV19 and TRBJ1-3, reads DGGITQSPKYLFRKEGQNVTLSCEQNLNHDAMYWYRQDPGQGLRLIYYSQIVNDFQKGDIAEGYSVSREKKESFPLTVTSAQKNPTAFYLCASSIFGIDWRSGNTIYFGEGSWLTVV.

The gene calls are TRBV25-1 and TRBJ2-3; D is possibly TRBD1 (6 bases). CDR3 length: 17 residues. The V end was cut by 1 base, the J end by 6 bases, with 20 bases between. Germline V CDR1 and CDR2: MGHDK, SYGVNS. The CDR3, as DNA: TGTGCCAGCAGTGAATCGATGGGCAGGGGTGCCGTGGATACGCAGTATTTT. Protein sequence: CASSESMGRGAVDTQYF.

This chain joins TRBV9 and TRBJ2-7; no firm D call. The V gene lost 3 bases and the J gene lost 4 bases, with 14 bases spanning the gap. The CDR3 extends over 14 amino acids. Germline CDR1 and CDR2: SGDLS and YYNGEE. The CDR3 reads CASSEHPDGYEQYF. In nucleotides, the CDR3 is TGTGCCAGCAGCGAACACCCCGACGGGTACGAGCAGTACTTC.

The rearrangement joins TRBV27 to TRBJ2-1; 13 bases match TRBD2. CDR1 is MNHEY, CDR2 SMNVEV, per germline (reference sequence). The V segment lost 5 bases and the J segment 14 bases; nucleotides outside the gene matches: 3. The CDR3 contains 12 residues. The CDR3 sequence is CASSGLAGDEFF. Here the CDR3 DNA reads TGTGCCAGCAGTGGACTAGCGGGAGATGAGTTCTTC.